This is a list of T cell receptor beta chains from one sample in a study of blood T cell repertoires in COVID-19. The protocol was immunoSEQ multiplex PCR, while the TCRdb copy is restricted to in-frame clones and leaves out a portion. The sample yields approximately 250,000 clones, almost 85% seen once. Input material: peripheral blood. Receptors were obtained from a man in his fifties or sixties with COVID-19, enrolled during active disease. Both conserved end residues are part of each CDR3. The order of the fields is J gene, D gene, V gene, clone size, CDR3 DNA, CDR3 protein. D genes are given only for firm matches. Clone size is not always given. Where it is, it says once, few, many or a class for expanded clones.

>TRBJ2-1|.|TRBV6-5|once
TGTGCCAGCAACCCGGGGTCCTACAATGAGCAGTTCTTC
CASNPGSYNEQFF
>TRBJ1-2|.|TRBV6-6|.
TGTGCCAGCAGAGACAGTGGGTATGGCTACACCTTC
CASRDSGYGYTF
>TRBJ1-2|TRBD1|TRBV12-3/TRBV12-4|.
TGTGCCATAAGACAGGGGGCAGTGGATGGCTACACCTTC
CAIRQGAVDGYTF
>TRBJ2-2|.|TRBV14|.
TGTGCCAGCAGCCAAGTTGATAGTCGGACCGGGGAGCTGTTTTTT
CASSQVDSRTGELFF
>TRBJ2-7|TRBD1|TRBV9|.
TGTGCCAGCAGCGCCGGACAGGGGCCCTGGGGCGAGCAGTACTTC
CASSAGQGPWGEQYF
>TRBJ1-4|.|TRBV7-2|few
TGTGCCAGCAGCTTTCTCGGGCAGGGGAATGAAAAACTGTTTTTT
CASSFLGQGNEKLFF
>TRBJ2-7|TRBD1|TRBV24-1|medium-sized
TGTGCCACCAGTGATATCGGGACAGGGAGTACCTACGAGCAGTACTTC
CATSDIGTGSTYEQYF
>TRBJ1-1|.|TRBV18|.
TGTGCCAGCTCACCACCGTTTCCCTCGAACACTGAAGCTTTCTTT
CASSPPFPSNTEAFF
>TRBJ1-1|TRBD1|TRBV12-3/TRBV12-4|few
TGTGCCAGCAGCTGGACAGGCCGTAATGAAGCTTTCTTT
CASSWTGRNEAFF
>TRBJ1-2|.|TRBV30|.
TGTGCCTGGAGTGTAAACAGTCGTGGCTACACCTTC
CAWSVNSRGYTF
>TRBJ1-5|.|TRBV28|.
TGTGCCAGCAGTGAGGTGGCAGGGGCACCCCCCCTCCAATGGCAGCCCCAGCATTTT
CASSEVAGAPPLQWQPQHF
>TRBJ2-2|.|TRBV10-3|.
TGTGCCATCAGCGGGGGAGCCGCCGGGGAGCTGTTTTTT
CAISGGAAGELFF
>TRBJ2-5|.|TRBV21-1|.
TGTGCCAGCAGCAAGCCATGGACTAGATGGGAGACCCAGTACTTC
CASSKPWTRWETQYF
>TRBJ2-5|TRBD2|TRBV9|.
TGTGCCAGCAGCTCCGCTCCGAGTAGCGGGGGGCAAGAGACCCAGTACTTC
CASSSAPSSGGQETQYF
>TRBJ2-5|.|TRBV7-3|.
TGTGCCAGCAGCTTAATTGCGGATAAACAAGAGACCCAGTACTTC
CASSLIADKQETQYF
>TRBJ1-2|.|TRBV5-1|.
TGCGCCAGCAGCTTGGTGGCAGGGGTAGACTATGGCTACACCTTC
CASSLVAGVDYGYTF
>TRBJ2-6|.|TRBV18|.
TGTGCCAGCTCACCAGTATGGGGGGCTGGGGCCAACGTCCTGACTTTC
CASSPVWGAGANVLTF
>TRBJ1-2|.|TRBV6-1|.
TGTGCCAGCAGTGACAGGGTCCGCTATGGCTACACCTTC
CASSDRVRYGYTF
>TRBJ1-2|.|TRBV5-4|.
TGTGCCAGCAGCTTGCGTTTAGGGAGGCAAAATGGCTACACCTTC
CASSLRLGRQNGYTF
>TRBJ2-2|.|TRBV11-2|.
TGTGCCAGCATAACAGGGCTGGGGACCGGGGAGCTGTTTTTT
CASITGLGTGELFF
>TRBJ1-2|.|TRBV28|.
TGTGCCACCGAAAGGACAACTAACTATGGCTACACCTTC
CATERTTNYGYTF
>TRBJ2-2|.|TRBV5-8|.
TGTGCCAGCAGCTTAGGACTGTCCACCGGGGAGCTGTTTTTT
CASSLGLSTGELFF
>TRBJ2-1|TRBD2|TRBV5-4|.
TGTGCCAGTTTTCGGACTAGCGGAAACAATGAGCAGTTCTTC
CASFRTSGNNEQFF
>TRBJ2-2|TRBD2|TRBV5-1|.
TGCGCCAGCAGCTTTTGGGGACTAGCGGGTCCCGGGGCCGGGGAGCTGTTTTTT
CASSFWGLAGPGAGELFF
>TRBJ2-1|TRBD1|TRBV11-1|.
TGTGCCAGCAGCTTAGCGGAGGGACAGGGGGCAAACAATGAGCAGTTCTTC
CASSLAEGQGANNEQFF
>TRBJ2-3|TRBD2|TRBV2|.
TGTGCCAGCAATCTTCTAGCGGGGGCCCAAGATACGCAGTATTTT
CASNLLAGAQDTQYF
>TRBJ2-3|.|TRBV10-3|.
TGTGCCAGCCGCCGAGCAGGGAACACAGATACGCAGTATTTT
CASRRAGNTDTQYF
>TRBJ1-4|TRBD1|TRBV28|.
TGTGCCAGCAGTTCCTCGACAGGGCGGTTGGGGGAAAAACTGTTTTTT
CASSSSTGRLGEKLFF
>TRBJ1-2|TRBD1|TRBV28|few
TGTGCCAGCAGTCAGGGACAGGGAAGGGCCTATGGCTACACCTTC
CASSQGQGRAYGYTF
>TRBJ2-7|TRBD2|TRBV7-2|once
TGTGCCAGCAGCTTAGGAGGTGCTAGCGGCGCCTCCTACGAGCAGTACTTC
CASSLGGASGASYEQYF
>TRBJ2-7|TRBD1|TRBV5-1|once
TGCGCCAGCAGCTTGCGGCAGGGGGCGGGAGAGCAGTACTTC
CASSLRQGAGEQYF
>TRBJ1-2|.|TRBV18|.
TGTGCCAGCTCACCACCCTTGAGGGGAGGGTATGGCTACACCTTC
CASSPPLRGGYGYTF
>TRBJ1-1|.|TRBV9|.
TGTGCCAGCTCCCGGGGGGGGGCGGGAGACACTGAAGCTTTCTTT
CASSRGGAGDTEAFF
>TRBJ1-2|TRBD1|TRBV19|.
TGTGCCAGTAGTATCAAGACAGGGGGCCGGGGCTACACCTTC
CASSIKTGGRGYTF
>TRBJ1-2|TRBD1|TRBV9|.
TGTGCCAGCAGCGTCTCGGGACAGGGGGCGGTTGGCTACACCTTC
CASSVSGQGAVGYTF
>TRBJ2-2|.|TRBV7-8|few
TGTGCCAGCAGCCCTAGAGGCACCGGGGAGCTGTTTTTT
CASSPRGTGELFF
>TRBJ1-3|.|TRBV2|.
TGTGCCAGCAGGAGTGAACAGGCCTCTGGAAACACCATATATTTT
CASRSEQASGNTIYF
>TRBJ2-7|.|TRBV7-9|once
TGTGCCAGCAGCTTAGTCGGCAGGTCCTACGAGCAGTACTTC
CASSLVGRSYEQYF
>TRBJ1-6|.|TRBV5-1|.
TGCGCCAGCAGCCCCGGTGAGGGGAGGGTGTATAATTCACCCCTCCACTTT
CASSPGEGRVYNSPLHF
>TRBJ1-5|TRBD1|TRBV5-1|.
TGCGCCAGCAGCTTGGGGGGACAGGGGAATCAGCCCCAGCATTTT
CASSLGGQGNQPQHF